The clone carrying this TCR beta chain has a handful of counts. As yet, its antigen is unknown. Individual cDNA molecules were tagged with unique molecular identifiers, the study reported. One entry per CDR3 protein, called by TCRdb with MiXCR from the 5' RACE reads. This table holds 85,000 to 120,000 distinct CDR3 sequences, around 13% found once. The data originate from a study of early T cells in non-severe SARS-CoV-2 infection. Study context: RNA in bulk from unsorted whole blood was sequenced, and chains were unpaired.

The CDR3 runs to 15 residues. From germline, CDR1 is SGHTA and CDR2 FQGNSA. With 3 bases removed from V and 3 bases from J, the gap between germline ends came to 12 bases. Study results and caveats: Sequences matched to VDJdb favored anti-spike CD8 responses, while private and CD4 specificities were missed.

The sequence was obtained from an adult who was a healthcare worker with PCR-confirmed SARS-CoV-2 infection or an uninfected control (not recorded which). V gene TRBV7-2 combines with J gene TRBJ2-4; the D is unclear. The sample taken for sequencing was whole blood. CDR3 nucleotides: TGTGCCAGCAGCTTTGGGGTATTCGGCAAAAACATTCAGTACTTC. Translating gives CASSFGVFGKNIQYF. The complete variable domain, with remaining parts taken from reference TRBV7-2 and TRBJ2-4, reads GAGVSQSPSNKVTEKGKDVELRCDPISGHTALYWYRQSLGQGLEFLIYFQGNSAPDKSGLPSDRFSAERTGGSVSTLTIQRTQQEDSAVYLCASSFGVFGKNIQYFGAGTRLSVL.